These T cell receptor beta chains were read from a single sample in a study of vaccination and CD4 T cells after COVID-19. No antigen has been assigned to these receptors. Each CDR3 protein gets one entry after TCRdb re-called the PCR reads with MiXCR. The sample includes some 13,000 distinct CDR3 sequences, approximately 61% of them seen just once. The sample was CD4+ T cells from blood, cultured in vitro, taken before SARS-CoV-2 vaccination. The receptors were gathered from a human donor who had recovered from COVID-19. CDR3s include the opening cysteine and the closing phenylalanine or tryptophan. A D gene is named only where the DNA matches it firmly. Not every row has a clone size; where given, it reads once, few, many or a size class.

cdr3_aa	cdr3_nt	v_call	clone_size	j_call	d_call
CAISAIGKRYEQYF	TGTGCCATCAGCGCCATCGGGAAGAGATACGAGCAGTACTTC	TRBV10-3	-	TRBJ2-7	-
CASGTAETSGANVLTF	TGTGCCAGCGGCACGGCGGAGACCTCTGGGGCCAACGTCCTGACTTTC	TRBV6-1	-	TRBJ2-6	-
CASTNSNQPQHF	TGTGCCAGCACCAATAGCAATCAGCCCCAGCATTTT	TRBV7-2	-	TRBJ1-5	-
CASSEVGVTEAFF	TGTGCCAGCAGTGAAGTGGGAGTCACTGAAGCTTTCTTT	TRBV6-1	-	TRBJ1-1	-
CSARGGLAGASNIQYF	TGCAGTGCTAGAGGGGGACTAGCGGGGGCATCAAACATTCAGTACTTC	TRBV20-1	-	TRBJ2-4	TRBD2
CASSPGRSSYNEQFF	TGTGCCAGCAGCCCTGGACGGAGCTCCTACAATGAGCAGTTCTTC	TRBV7-9	few	TRBJ2-1	-
CSAYGGASAGYTF	TGCAGTGCCTATGGGGGTGCGTCTGCCGGCTACACCTTC	TRBV20-1	-	TRBJ1-2	-
CASSLGMGAMNTGELFF	TGTGCCAGCAGCTTAGGCATGGGGGCCATGAACACCGGGGAGCTGTTTTTT	TRBV11-3	-	TRBJ2-2	-
CASSLGQLGGYTF	TGTGCCAGCAGCTTAGGTCAGCTTGGTGGCTACACCTTC	TRBV7-9	-	TRBJ1-2	-
CASLGEGSAEAFF	TGTGCCAGCTTAGGTGAGGGGAGCGCTGAAGCTTTCTTT	TRBV7-9	-	TRBJ1-1	-
CASSLISGERRSEQYF	TGTGCCAGCAGTTTAATTAGCGGAGAACGTCGCTCCGAGCAGTACTTC	TRBV28	-	TRBJ2-7	-
CSARFGRVPNEQYF	TGCAGTGCTAGGTTCGGGAGGGTACCGAACGAGCAGTACTTC	TRBV20-1	few	TRBJ2-7	TRBD2
CASSRSSAISYNEQFF	TGTGCCAGCAGCCGTTCTAGCGCGATCTCCTACAATGAGCAGTTCTTC	TRBV6-1	once	TRBJ2-1	-
CASSRLGLAGGLTDTQYF	TGTGCCAGCAGCCGACTGGGACTAGCGGGAGGCCTCACAGATACGCAGTATTTT	TRBV7-8	-	TRBJ2-3	TRBD2
CASSSTGSEQYF	TGTGCCAGCAGCTCGACAGGGAGCGAGCAGTACTTC	TRBV6-2/TRBV6-3	-	TRBJ2-7	TRBD1